The 30 T cell receptor beta chains presented below share a single source sample, sequenced in a study of cytomegalovirus exposure and HLA in healthy donors. The PCR was carried out with 60 Vbeta primers and 13 Jbeta primers. Generated by immunoSEQ multiplex PCR, the TCRdb table keeps only in-frame clones and is missing some. Seen here are about 150,000 clones, 65% to 85% observed once, and the top ten hold around 3%. Sequencing was performed on PBMCs. The receptors here all came from a woman aged 45-65 years in good health and CMV-seropositive.

This chain uses TRBV10-3 with TRBJ2-7, with TRBD1 identical over 7 bases. This CDR3 spans 17 amino acids. Trimming took 0 bases from V and 2 from J; bases not matched to a gene: 10. CDR1 is ENHRY, CDR2 SYGVKD, per germline. The CDR3 coding sequence is TGTGCCATCAGTGAGTCGATCGGCACAGGGGCTCCCTACGAGCAGTACTTC. Protein: CAISESIGTGAPYEQYF.

The V and J genes are TRBV10-2 and TRBJ1-6; the D gene is possibly TRBD1 (6 bases). The CDR3 is 14 residues long. In germline, CDR1 is WSHSY, CDR2 SAAADI. Trimming pared 7 bases from V and 9 bases from J, leaving 16 bases between. DNA of the CDR3: TGCGCCAGCAAAACAGGGTCACAGGTTTCACCCCTCCACTTT. The encoded protein is CASKTGSQVSPLHF.

The chain carries TRBV10-3 and TRBJ1-1, with D possibly matching TRBD1 (6 bases). Germline loops: CDR1 ENHRY, CDR2 SYGVKD. CDR3 length equals 13 residues. V was trimmed by 9 bases and J by 3 bases, leaving 14 bases between them. CDR3 nucleotides: TGTGCCATTCGGACAGACCAATACACTGAAGCTTTCTTT. Protein: CAIRTDQYTEAFF.

This clone has only one observation. The chain uses TRBV7-9 and TRBJ2-1; 8 bases line up with TRBD1. CDR1 and CDR2 (germline): SEHNR, FQNEAQ (reference sequence). The length of the CDR3 is 14 residues. After removal of 0 bases from V and 7 bases from J, the junction contained 2 bases not matched to a gene. Here the CDR3 DNA reads TGTGCCAGCAGCTTAGCTGGACAGGGTAATGAGCAGTTCTTC. Translated: CASSLAGQGNEQFF.

The rearrangement joins TRBV9 to TRBJ2-3; TRBD1 might be the D (6 bases). The CDR3 is 13 amino acids. Trimming took 0 bases from V and 10 from J, leaving 12 bases between them. Looked up from germline, CDR1 is SGDLS and CDR2 is YYNGEE. The CDR3 nucleotides are TGTGCCAGCAGCGTAGTCCGGACAGCCCCGCAGTATTTT. Residues: CASSVVRTAPQYF.

The chain uses TRBV9 and TRBJ2-3; D not resolved. CDR3 length equals 15 residues. CDR1 and CDR2 from the germline V gene are SGDLS and YYNGEE. V lost 2 bases to trimming and J lost 1 base, with 11 bases between them. DNA for the CDR3: TGTGCCAGCAGCGTTCCACACCCTTGCACAGATACGCAGTATTTT. It yields the protein CASSVPHPCTDTQYF.

This rearrangement joins TRBV7-9 to TRBJ1-6; 8 bases align to TRBD1. The CDR3 covers 15 residues. J was trimmed by 8 bases and V by 2 bases; bases with no gene match: 5. The germline CDR1 and CDR2 sequences are SEHNR and FQNEAQ (reference sequence). The CDR3 region has the DNA TGTGCCAGCAGCTTACGCGGGACAGGCGATTCACCCCTCCACTTT. This translates into CASSLRGTGDSPLHF.

V is TRBV6-5 and J is TRBJ1-2, with 8 nucleotides matching TRBD1. V dropped 7 bases and J dropped 6; count of bases not matched to a gene: 7. From germline, CDR1 is MNHEY and CDR2 SVGAGI. The CDR3 loop spans 13 amino acids. The CDR3 here is CASTVTGGDGYTF. CDR3 DNA: TGTGCCAGCACCGTTACAGGGGGTGATGGCTACACCTTC.

The chain joins TRBV2 to TRBJ1-2, with D perhaps TRBD1 (6 bases). The CDR3 is 14 residues long. Germline V gene sequence: CDR1 SNHLY, CDR2 FYNNEI. Between the trimmed V and J ends, which lost 6 bases and 6 bases, there was a span of 17 bases. Written as DNA, the CDR3 is TGTGCCAGCAGGCCATCCGCAGGGGTGGATGGCTACACCTTC. The encoded protein is CASRPSAGVDGYTF.

V and J are TRBV6-5 and TRBJ1-3; D is perhaps TRBD1 (5 bases). Germline CDR1 reads MNHEY; CDR2 reads SVGAGI. Trimming took off 8 bases at V and 6 bases at J, with 20 bases between the two ends. The CDR3 extends over 15 amino acids. DNA of the CDR3: TGTGCCAGCCAGACCGGGACTCCTACCGAAAACACCATATATTTT. This codes for CASQTGTPTENTIYF.

This clone was counted a few times. The gene calls are TRBV19 and TRBJ2-5, with D possibly matching TRBD1 (5 bases). The CDR3 is 14 amino acids. CDR1 is LNHDA and CDR2 is SQIVND in the germline V gene (reference sequence). Trimming shortened V by 0 bases and J by 7 bases, and 12 bases separated the two germline ends. The DNA of the CDR3 is TGTGCCAGTAGTATAGATCCCCAGGGCGCGACCCAGTACTTC. This encodes CASSIDPQGATQYF.

This chain joins TRBV29-1 and TRBJ2-7, with 10 bases matching TRBD1. This CDR3 spans 17 amino acids. Germline V gene data show CDR1 as SQVTM and CDR2 as ANQGSEA. The V gene end was trimmed by 6 bases and the J gene end by 6 bases; junction bases not matched to a gene: 20. CDR3 sequence: CSVEGQGLESFLGEQYF. The CDR3 DNA reads as TGCAGCGTAGAGGGACAGGGGTTAGAGAGTTTCCTAGGCGAGCAGTACTTC.

CDR3 nucleotide sequence: TGCGCCAGCAGCCACGAGGGGTCGACAGGTGATGAAAAACTGTTTTTT. Protein product: CASSHEGSTGDEKLFF. The chain links TRBV4-3 to TRBJ1-4, with a weak D call TRBD1 (6 bases). Germline V gives CDR1 LGHNA, CDR2 YSLEER. This CDR3 is 16 amino acids long. The V and J ends lost 3 bases and 6 bases respectively, with 17 bases between them.

The genes are TRBV5-4 and TRBJ2-5; D is possibly TRBD2 (5 bases). V lost 2 bases, J lost 2 bases, and 10 bases lay in between. Germline values: CDR1 SGHNT, CDR2 YYREEE (reference sequence). The CDR3 sequence is 14 residues long. The DNA for the CDR3 is TGTGCCAGCAGCTTCCAGACTACTCAAGAGACCCAGTACTTC. This encodes CASSFQTTQETQYF.

V gene TRBV5-1 combines with J gene TRBJ2-1; TRBD2 agrees at 11 bases. The CDR3 loop spans 16 amino acids. V lost 4 bases to trimming and J lost 8 bases; unmatched junction nucleotides: 11. Germline lookup yields CDR1 SGHRS and CDR2 YFSETQ. Here the CDR3 DNA reads TGCGCCAGCAGCACCGACAGGACTAGCGGGTTGGATGAGCAGTTCTTC. Protein: CASSTDRTSGLDEQFF.

This clone has only a few counts. This chain links TRBV19 with TRBJ1-4; TRBD1 matches at 7 bases. This CDR3 region has 16 residues. The V and J ends lost 1 base and 8 bases, in that order; junction bases with no gene match: 10. The germline V gene has CDR1 LNHDA and CDR2 SQIVND (reference sequence). The CDR3 nucleotides read TGTGCCAGTAGTATAGCCCCCGGTGGACAGGAGGAAAAACTGTTTTTT. Translation gives CASSIAPGGQEEKLFF.

This rearrangement joins TRBV4-2 to TRBJ2-7, with 13 positions matching TRBD2. The CDR3 covers 16 residues. CDR1 and CDR2 from the germline V gene are LGHNA and YNFKEQ. V was clipped by 4 bases and J by 1 base; unmatched bases: 4. CDR3 DNA sequence: TGTGCCAGCAGCCCGGGACTAGCGGGATTTTCCTACGAGCAGTACTTC. Its protein product is CASSPGLAGFSYEQYF.

This clone appeared a single time. The chain uses TRBV28 and TRBJ1-4; D is undetermined. V was pared by 8 bases and J by 0 bases, with 7 bases between. This CDR3 comprises 13 residues. Germline V gene lookup returns CDR1 MDHEN and CDR2 SYDVKM. The CDR3 nucleotides are TGTGCCAGCCACGGGACAACTAATGAAAAACTGTTTTTT. Translation gives CASHGTTNEKLFF.

The chain has TRBV30 and TRBJ2-2, with D possibly being TRBD2 (5 bases). Germline loops: CDR1 GTSNPN, CDR2 SVGIG (reference sequence). There are 13 residues in the CDR3. V was clipped by 3 bases and J by 6 bases, with 11 bases between them. CDR3 sequence: CAWREREPGELFF. CDR3 DNA: TGTGCCTGGAGAGAGAGGGAACCCGGGGAGCTGTTTTTT.

The table lists this clone with many counts. Other DNA variants within this sample encode the same CDR3. The gene calls are TRBV11-3 and TRBJ1-1; no clear D. Germline V lookup: CDR1 SGHNT, CDR2 YENEEA. V was pared by 3 bases and J by 4 bases, with 9 bases between. This CDR3 spans 13 amino acids. The CDR3 is CASSFSTGTEAFF. The CDR3 nucleotides read TGTGCCAGCAGCTTTTCAACGGGCACTGAAGCTTTCTTT.

The chain has TRBV4-3 and TRBJ1-2, with 8 bases aligning to TRBD1. V lost 0 bases, J lost 4 bases, and 7 bases stayed unmatched. The CDR3 is made up of 16 amino acids. From germline, CDR1 is LGHNA and CDR2 YSLEER. The CDR3 sequence is CASSQDSGGGGYGYTF. The CDR3, as DNA: TGCGCCAGCAGCCAAGATTCAGGGGGCGGCGGCTATGGCTACACCTTC.

The chain has TRBV28 and TRBJ1-2; weak D call: TRBD1 (5 bases). This CDR3 contains 14 residues. Trimming pared 5 bases from V and 8 bases from J, leaving 18 bases between. Germline lookup yields CDR1 MDHEN and CDR2 SYDVKM. The CDR3 sequence is CASSGGGHGGGYTF. The CDR3 nucleotides are TGTGCCAGCAGTGGGGGGGGTCACGGGGGAGGCTACACCTTC.

This rearrangement joins TRBV15 to TRBJ2-1; no definite D call. Trimming took off 2 bases at V and 9 bases at J, with 11 bases between the two ends. Germline CDR1 reads LNHNV; CDR2 reads YYDKDF (reference sequence). This CDR3 is 13 amino acids long. CDR3 coding DNA: TGTGCCACCAGCAGACCCAATTCGGGTGAGCAGTTCTTC. Amino acid sequence: CATSRPNSGEQFF.

This clone has more than one count but fewer than ten. The junction shows a germline mismatch at one end, possibly a read error. The rearrangement links TRBV7-6 to TRBJ1-6; D is unclear. The CDR3 runs 13 residues. Germline-derived CDR1 and CDR2 are SGHVS and FNYEAQ. The CDR3 loop reads CASSTESNSPLHF. CDR3 nucleotides: TGTGCCAGCAGTACAGAGTCCAATTCGCCCCTCCACTTT.

The chain carries TRBV6-1 and TRBJ1-1, with a possible D match to TRBD1 (5 bases). The V gene lost 3 bases and the J gene lost 3 bases, with 8 bases spanning the gap. CDR3 size: 13 residues. Germline values: CDR1 MNHNS, CDR2 SASEGT. The CDR3 sequence is CASSEGGDTEAFF. CDR3 coding DNA: TGTGCCAGCAGTGAGGGGGGTGACACTGAAGCTTTCTTT.

This clone was detected once. This rearrangement joins TRBV16 to TRBJ2-5; TRBD1 aligns across 10 bases. The length of the CDR3 is 15 residues. V trimming: 6 bases; J trimming: 3 bases; junction bases outside the gene matches: 7. Germline V lookup: CDR1 KGHSY, CDR2 FQNENV. CDR3 loop: CASSRAGTGEETQYF. DNA for the CDR3: TGTGCCAGCAGTCGAGCCGGGACAGGGGAAGAGACCCAGTACTTC. The complete variable domain, with remaining parts taken from reference TRBV16 and TRBJ2-5, reads GEEVAQTPKHLVRGEGQKAKLYCAPIKGHSYVFWYQQVLKNEFKFLISFQNENVFDETGMPKERFSAKCLPNSPCSLEIQATKLEDSAVYFCASSRAGTGEETQYFGPGTRLLVL.

This clone came up a few times. The chain carries TRBV6-5 and TRBJ1-5; D is unresolved. The V end lost 5 bases, the J end lost 0 bases, and 5 bases lay between the germline ends. The CDR3 contains 13 residues. The germline CDR1 and CDR2 sequences are MNHEY and SVGAGI. The CDR3 loop is CASSELSNQPQHF. The CDR3 DNA is TGTGCCAGCAGTGAACTTAGCAATCAGCCCCAGCATTTT.

The J gene is TRBJ1-2, the V gene TRBV4-1; no firm D call. This CDR3 comprises 16 residues. CDR1 is MGHRA and CDR2 is YSYEKL in the germline V gene. With 3 bases removed from V and 0 bases from J, the gap between germline ends came to 14 bases. DNA for the CDR3: TGCGCCAGCAGCCACCTCGCCCCGGTCCCTAACTATGGCTACACCTTC. Amino acids: CASSHLAPVPNYGYTF.

This chain joins TRBV5-8 and TRBJ1-6; D gene uncertain. The CDR3 totals 14 residues. V was trimmed by 0 bases and J by 7 bases, leaving 8 bases between them. Per germline, CDR1 SGHTS and CDR2 YDEGEE. The CDR3 nucleotides are TGTGCCAGCAGCTTGGCTCCGGGAAATTCACCCCTCCACTTT. Amino acids: CASSLAPGNSPLHF.

This chain uses TRBV5-1 with TRBJ1-1, with D possibly being TRBD1 (6 bases). The CDR3 is 15 amino acids. In germline, CDR1 is SGHRS, CDR2 YFSETQ. Trimming took off 3 bases at V and 7 bases at J, with 19 bases between the two ends. The CDR3 sequence: CASSSVGQTGLEAFF. Written as DNA, the CDR3 is TGCGCCAGCAGCTCCGTTGGACAGACAGGTCTTGAAGCTTTCTTT.